This entry describes one T cell receptor beta chain. These data come from a study of blood T cells in healthy people across ages. This CDR3 spans 14 amino acids. Per the germline V gene, CDR1 is KGHSH and CDR2 is LQKENI. Alongside a J-beta primer mix, a sample-barcoded 5' primer served in a second PCR lasting about 7 to 12 cycles. TCRdb redid the calling of the 5' RACE reads with MiXCR, one entry per CDR3 protein. This table holds about a million distinct CDR3 sequences, approximately 38% found once. Sequencing was performed on blood. The chain combines TRBV18 with TRBJ2-7, with 9 bases that match TRBD1. The DNA end is more similar to TRBJ2-5, so the J call may be wrong. The TCR comes from a man aged 18-30 years in good health. The CDR3 DNA reads as TGTGCCAGCTCACTCGGACAGGGGATGGAGACCCAGTACTTC. Protein sequence: CASSLGQGMETQYF.